This entry concerns a single T cell receptor (beta chain). The antigen is undetermined. This sample stems from a study of vaccination effects on CD4 cells after COVID-19. On the study more broadly: A few convalescent patients gave samples early and late after vaccination. After the second dose, samples were taken at median day 72. Study-wide points: Spike-reactive clones found after vaccination in convalescents were mainly new vaccine-induced clones.

Subsequent to a culture period of more than 9 days, CD4+ T cells were isolated. PCR showed that the person got SARS-CoV-2 infection at some point between March and December 2020. All participants had two doses of either the BNT162b2 or mRNA-1273 vaccine. Sequencing was performed with immunoSEQ multiplex PCR; in TCRdb, only in-frame clones are kept and a portion is missing. The profile shows some 46,000 clones, just over 75% of them singletons. Germline V gives CDR1 SGHTA, CDR2 FQGNSA. V was clipped by 5 bases and J by 4 bases; unmatched bases: 16. This CDR3 is 18 amino acids long. The sequenced sample was CD4+ T cells from PBMCs cultured without peptide, obtained after COVID-19 vaccination. The origin of this receptor is a human donor who had a prior SARS-CoV-2 infection. This rearrangement joins TRBV7-2 to TRBJ2-1; the match to TRBD2 covers 8 bases. This CDR3 reads CASSPRIGVAGPYNEQFF. For the CDR3, the DNA is TGTGCCAGCAGCCCCCGCATTGGGGTAGCGGGACCGTACAATGAGCAGTTCTTC.